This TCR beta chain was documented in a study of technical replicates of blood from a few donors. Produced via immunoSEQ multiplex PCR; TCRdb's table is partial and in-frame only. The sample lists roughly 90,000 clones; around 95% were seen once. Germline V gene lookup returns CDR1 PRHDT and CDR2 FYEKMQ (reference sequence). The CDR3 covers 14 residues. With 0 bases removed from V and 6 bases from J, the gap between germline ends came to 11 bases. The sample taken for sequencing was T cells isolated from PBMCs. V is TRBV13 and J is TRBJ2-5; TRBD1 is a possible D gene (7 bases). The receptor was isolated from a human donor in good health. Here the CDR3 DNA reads TGTGCCAGCAGCTTAGGGGAGGGGGCAAAGACCCAGTACTTC. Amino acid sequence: CASSLGEGAKTQYF.